This TCR beta chain stems from a study of blood T cell repertoires in COVID-19. Method: immunoSEQ multiplex PCR; TCRdb's copy keeps in-frame clones and lacks some. In the table there are about 320,000 clones, around nine tenths of which are singletons. Germline-derived CDR1 and CDR2 are SNHLY and FYNNEI. The CDR3 contains 16 residues. Trimming removed 5 bases from V and 8 bases from J, with 24 bases in between. The chain carries TRBV2 and TRBJ1-2; D call uncertain. Specimen: PBMCs or T cells enriched from blood (not recorded which). This sequence was found in a woman younger than 45 who had been exposed to COVID-19. The CDR3 loop is CASSMKIVQPHKGYTF. CDR3 nucleotides: TGTGCCAGCAGTATGAAGATAGTACAGCCCCATAAGGGCTACACCTTC.